These T cell receptor beta chains were read from a single sample in a study of CD4+ T cells in melanoma. The table came from immunoSEQ multiplex PCR; TCRdb's copy has only in-frame clones and leaves some out. Of approximately 6,900 clones detected, about three fifths appear once; the ten largest clones hold approximately 23%. Sequencing was performed on cells from a culture (not recorded whether cultured in vitro). Receptors originate from a human donor with melanoma. Each CDR3 is given without its conserved first and last residue. Each record gives: CDR3 length, J gene, V gene, CDR3 protein.

14	TRBJ1-5	TRBV7-5	ARRLARTGVNQPQH
11	TRBJ1-2	TRBV29-1	SAETGGSYGYT
16	TRBJ1-3	TRBV5-1	ASSLSPLASGSGNTIY
13	TRBJ2-1	TRBV4-2	ASSQRSGGSNEQF
15	TRBJ2-7	TRBV2	ASGRGPGTGGSYEQY
12	TRBJ2-1	TRBV6-5	ASSYSTVSNEQF
17	TRBJ2-5	TRBV4-2	ASSQRTSGGRASQETQY
13	TRBJ1-4	TRBV23-1	ASSHPGQRNEKLF
10	TRBJ2-3	TRBV12-3/TRBV12-4	ASSQPGDTQY
11	TRBJ1-1	TRBV19	ATSGFKGTEAF
10	TRBJ1-1	TRBV30	ASSDSPTEAF
12	TRBJ1-1	TRBV6-5	ASSLNPGTAEAF
12	TRBJ2-4	TRBV15	ATSARHAKNIQY
17	TRBJ1-6	TRBV19	ASSMSGSAAGSYNSPLH
13	TRBJ1-4	TRBV28	ASSLGGATNEKLF
9	TRBJ2-1	TRBV20-1	SARPYNEQF
12	TRBJ1-2	TRBV28	ASSLGTFLYGYT
13	TRBJ2-7	TRBV6-2/TRBV6-3	ASSYSGYGAYEQY
12	TRBJ2-1	TRBV4-1	ASRLAGDYNEQF
10	TRBJ1-2	TRBV12-3/TRBV12-4	ASSRTNYGYT
11	TRBJ1-2	TRBV2	ASWGDRVDGYT
15	TRBJ1-5	TRBV19	ASSILEGGQGNQPQH
9	TRBJ2-1	TRBV28	ASSWANEQF
14	TRBJ2-1	TRBV24-1	ATSDPAGSSYNEQF
12	TRBJ1-1	TRBV29-1	SAMGGDGNTEAF
13	TRBJ2-6	TRBV6-5	ATERGGDGANVLT
14	TRBJ2-2	TRBV7-2	ASSRSTGVITGELF
13	TRBJ2-7	TRBV4-1	ASSQDWQSSYEQY
12	TRBJ1-2	TRBV28	ASIRGTANYGYT
14	TRBJ2-7	TRBV11-2	ASSWSPGTGLHEQY
14	TRBJ2-3	TRBV5-1	ASSSQGGPSTDTQY
13	TRBJ2-2	TRBV19	ASSPPVGFDGELF
15	TRBJ1-5	TRBV27	ASSPLQGAFGNQPQH
10	TRBJ2-2	TRBV28	ASSSNTGELF
13	TRBJ2-1	TRBV9	ASSALGDSSNEQF
14	TRBJ2-7	TRBV6-2/TRBV6-3	ASSTPRDGRFYEQY
13	TRBJ2-7	TRBV5-5	ASSGSTGLSYEQY
12	TRBJ2-7	TRBV4-1	ASSQGHLTYEQY
15	TRBJ2-2	TRBV24-1	ATSGSVGQRNTGELF
12	TRBJ2-7	TRBV7-9	ASSPEGHAYEQY
11	TRBJ1-2	TRBV9	ASTSSGGGGYT
12	TRBJ2-3	TRBV27	ASSFRVETDTQY
11	TRBJ2-1	TRBV11-2	ASAPGGYNEQF
14	TRBJ1-2	TRBV3-1/TRBV3-2	ASSQGWTGDNYGYT
10	TRBJ2-2	TRBV5-8	ASSITRGELF
12	TRBJ1-1	TRBV7-8	ASTFQTGRTEAF
11	TRBJ2-3	TRBV5-1	ASSLAGGDTQY
11	TRBJ1-1	TRBV6-6	ATLLTANTEAF
14	TRBJ1-2	TRBV5-1	ASSSETGALNYGYT
11	TRBJ1-1	TRBV11-2	ASSYRQVLEAF
14	TRBJ1-4	TRBV18	ASSPGGTGLDEKLF
10	TRBJ1-2	TRBV29-1	SVEVGPYGYT
13	TRBJ2-1	TRBV5-8	ASSLGGQGYNEQF
15	TRBJ1-2	TRBV27	ASSLEGGIRSVVGYT
11	TRBJ2-3	TRBV5-1	ASSLVGTDTQY
14	TRBJ1-3	TRBV5-1	ASSLGGSGSGNTIY
11	TRBJ1-5	TRBV6-2/TRBV6-3	ASSTTRALPQH
12	TRBJ2-2	TRBV5-1	ASSLDVGTGELF
13	TRBJ1-1	TRBV7-3	ASSPSTGMNTEAF
9	TRBJ2-1	TRBV2	ASSPLYEQF